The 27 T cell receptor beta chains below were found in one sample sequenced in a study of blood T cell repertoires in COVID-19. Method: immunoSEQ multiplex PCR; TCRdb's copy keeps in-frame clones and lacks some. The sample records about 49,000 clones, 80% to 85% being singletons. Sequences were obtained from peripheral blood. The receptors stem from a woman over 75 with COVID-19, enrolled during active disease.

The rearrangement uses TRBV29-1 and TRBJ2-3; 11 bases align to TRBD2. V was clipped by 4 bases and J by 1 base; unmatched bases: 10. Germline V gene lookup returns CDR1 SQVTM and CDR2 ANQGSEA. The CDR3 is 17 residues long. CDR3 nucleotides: TGCAGCGTTGGGCCCCATCTAGCGGGGGGAGGCACAGATACGCAGTATTTT. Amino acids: CSVGPHLAGGGTDTQYF.

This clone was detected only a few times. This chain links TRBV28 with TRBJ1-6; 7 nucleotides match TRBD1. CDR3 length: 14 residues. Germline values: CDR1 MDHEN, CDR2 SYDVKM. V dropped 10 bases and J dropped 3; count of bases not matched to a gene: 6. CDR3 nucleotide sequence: TGTGCCATTGGACAGGCTTTCTATAATTCACCCCTCCACTTT. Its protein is CAIGQAFYNSPLHF.

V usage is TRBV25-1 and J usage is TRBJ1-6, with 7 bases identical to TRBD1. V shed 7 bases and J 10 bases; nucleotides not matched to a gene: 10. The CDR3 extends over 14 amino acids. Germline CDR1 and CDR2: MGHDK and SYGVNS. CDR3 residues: CASNNRGRASPLHF. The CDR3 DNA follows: TGTGCCAGCAATAACAGGGGTAGAGCATCACCCCTCCACTTT. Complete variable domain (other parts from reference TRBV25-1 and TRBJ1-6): EADIYQTPRYLVIGTGKKITLECSQTMGHDKMYWYQQDPGMELHLIHYSYGVNSTEKGDLSSESTVSRIRTEHFPLTLESARPSHTSQYLCASNNRGRASPLHFGNGTRLTVT.

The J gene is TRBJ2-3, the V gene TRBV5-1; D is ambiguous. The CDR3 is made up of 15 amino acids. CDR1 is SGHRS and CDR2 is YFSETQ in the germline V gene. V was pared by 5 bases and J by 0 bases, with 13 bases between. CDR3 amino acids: CASSNRPDSTDTQYF. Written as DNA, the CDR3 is TGCGCCAGCAGTAACAGACCTGATAGCACAGATACGCAGTATTTT. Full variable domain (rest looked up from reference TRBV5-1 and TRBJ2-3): KAGVTQTPRYLIKTRGQQVTLSCSPISGHRSVSWYQQTPGQGLQFLFEYFSETQRNKGNFPGRFSGRQFSNSRSEMNVSTLELGDSALYLCASSNRPDSTDTQYFGPGTRLTVL.

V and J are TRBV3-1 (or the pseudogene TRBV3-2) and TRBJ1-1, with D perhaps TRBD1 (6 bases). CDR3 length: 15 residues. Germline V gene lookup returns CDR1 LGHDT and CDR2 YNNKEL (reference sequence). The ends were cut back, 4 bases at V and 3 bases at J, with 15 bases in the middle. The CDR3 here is CASSRSGTKHTEAFF. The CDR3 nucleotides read TGTGCCAGCAGCCGATCCGGGACAAAACACACTGAAGCTTTCTTT.

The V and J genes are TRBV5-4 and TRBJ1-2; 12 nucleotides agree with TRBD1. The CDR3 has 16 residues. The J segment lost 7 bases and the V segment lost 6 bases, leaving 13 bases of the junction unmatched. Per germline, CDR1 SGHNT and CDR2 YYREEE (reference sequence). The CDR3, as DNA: TGTGCCAGCATTTCCTCCGGGGACAGGGGGCCGGGTGGCTACACCTTC. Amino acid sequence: CASISSGDRGPGGYTF.

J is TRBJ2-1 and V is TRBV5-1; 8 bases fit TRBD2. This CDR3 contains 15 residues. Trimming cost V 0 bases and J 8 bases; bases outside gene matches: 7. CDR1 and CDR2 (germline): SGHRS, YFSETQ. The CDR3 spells CASSLVVAGPHEQFF. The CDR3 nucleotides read TGCGCCAGCAGCTTGGTGGTAGCGGGACCCCATGAGCAGTTCTTC. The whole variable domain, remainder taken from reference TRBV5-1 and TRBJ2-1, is KAGVTQTPRYLIKTRGQQVTLSCSPISGHRSVSWYQQTPGQGLQFLFEYFSETQRNKGNFPGRFSGRQFSNSRSEMNVSTLELGDSALYLCASSLVVAGPHEQFFGPGTRLTVL.

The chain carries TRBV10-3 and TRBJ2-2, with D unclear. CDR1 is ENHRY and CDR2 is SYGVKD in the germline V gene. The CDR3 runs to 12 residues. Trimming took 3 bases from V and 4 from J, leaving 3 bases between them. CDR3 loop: CAISDRTGELFF. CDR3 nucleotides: TGTGCCATCAGTGATCGCACCGGGGAGCTGTTTTTT.

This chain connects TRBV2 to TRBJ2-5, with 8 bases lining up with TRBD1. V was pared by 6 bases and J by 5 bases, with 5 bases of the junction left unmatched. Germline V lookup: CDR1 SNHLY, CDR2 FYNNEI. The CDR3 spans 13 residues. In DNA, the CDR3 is TGTGCCAGCAGCGGACAGGGTCCGGAGACCCAGTACTTC. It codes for CASSGQGPETQYF. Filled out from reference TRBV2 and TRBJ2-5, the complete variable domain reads EPEVTQTPSHQVTQMGQEVILRCVPISNHLYFYWYRQILGQKVEFLVSFYNNEISEKSEIFDDQFSVERPDGSNFTLKIRSTKLEDSAMYFCASSGQGPETQYFGPGTRLLVL.

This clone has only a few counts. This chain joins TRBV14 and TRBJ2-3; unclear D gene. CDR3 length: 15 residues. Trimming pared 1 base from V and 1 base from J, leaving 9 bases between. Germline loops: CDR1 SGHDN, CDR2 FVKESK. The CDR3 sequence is CASSQAISRTDTQYF. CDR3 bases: TGTGCCAGCAGCCAAGCTATTTCCCGCACAGATACGCAGTATTTT.

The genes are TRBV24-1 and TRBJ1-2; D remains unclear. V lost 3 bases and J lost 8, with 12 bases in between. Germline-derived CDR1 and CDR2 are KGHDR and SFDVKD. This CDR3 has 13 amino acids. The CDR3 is CATSDKGLRGYTF. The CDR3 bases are TGTGCCACCAGTGATAAAGGACTAAGAGGCTACACCTTC.

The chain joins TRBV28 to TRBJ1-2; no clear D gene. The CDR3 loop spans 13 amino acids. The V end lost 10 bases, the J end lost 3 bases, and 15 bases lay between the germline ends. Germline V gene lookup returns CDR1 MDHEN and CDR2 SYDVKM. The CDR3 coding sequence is TGTGCCATCTCGCCCCAAGTAGACTATGGCTACACCTTC. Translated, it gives CAISPQVDYGYTF.

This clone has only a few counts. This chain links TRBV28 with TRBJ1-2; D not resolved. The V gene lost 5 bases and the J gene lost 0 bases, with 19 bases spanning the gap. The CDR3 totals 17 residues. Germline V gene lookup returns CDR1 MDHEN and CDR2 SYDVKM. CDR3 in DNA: TGTGCCAGCAGTCCCCGGCGCGGGAGGGTCTCTAACTATGGCTACACCTTC. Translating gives CASSPRRGRVSNYGYTF.

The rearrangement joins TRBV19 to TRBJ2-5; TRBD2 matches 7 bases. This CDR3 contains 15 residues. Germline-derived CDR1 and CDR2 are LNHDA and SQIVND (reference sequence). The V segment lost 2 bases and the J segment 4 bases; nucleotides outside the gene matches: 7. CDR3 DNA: TGTGCCAGTAGTATAAGACTAGCCCCCGGAGAGACCCAGTACTTC. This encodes CASSIRLAPGETQYF.

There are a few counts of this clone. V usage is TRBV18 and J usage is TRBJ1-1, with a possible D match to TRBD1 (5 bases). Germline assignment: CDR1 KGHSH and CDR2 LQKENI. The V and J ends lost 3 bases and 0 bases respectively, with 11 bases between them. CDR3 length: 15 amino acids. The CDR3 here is CASSPSRQMNTEAFF. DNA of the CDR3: TGTGCCAGCTCACCTTCACGACAGATGAACACTGAAGCTTTCTTT.

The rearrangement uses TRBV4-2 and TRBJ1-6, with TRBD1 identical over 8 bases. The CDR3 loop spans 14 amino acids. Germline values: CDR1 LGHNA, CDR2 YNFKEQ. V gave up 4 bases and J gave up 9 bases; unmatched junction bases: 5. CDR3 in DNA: TGTGCCAGCAGCCCGACAGGGGTCGGTTCACCCCTCCACTTT. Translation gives CASSPTGVGSPLHF.

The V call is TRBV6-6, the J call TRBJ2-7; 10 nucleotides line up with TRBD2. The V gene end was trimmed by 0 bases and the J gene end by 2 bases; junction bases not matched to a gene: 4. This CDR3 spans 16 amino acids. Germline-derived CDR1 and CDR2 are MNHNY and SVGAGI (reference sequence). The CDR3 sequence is CASSYSPGTSAYEQYF. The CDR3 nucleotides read TGTGCCAGCAGTTACTCCCCCGGGACTAGCGCCTACGAGCAGTACTTC.

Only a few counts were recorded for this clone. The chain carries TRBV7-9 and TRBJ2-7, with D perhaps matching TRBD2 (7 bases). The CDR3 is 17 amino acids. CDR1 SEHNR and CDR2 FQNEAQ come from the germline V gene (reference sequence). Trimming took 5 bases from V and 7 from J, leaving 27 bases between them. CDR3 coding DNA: TGTGCCAGCAGCCAACCCGAGGCGGGGGCTTTGTCATGGGAGCAGTACTTC. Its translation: CASSQPEAGALSWEQYF.

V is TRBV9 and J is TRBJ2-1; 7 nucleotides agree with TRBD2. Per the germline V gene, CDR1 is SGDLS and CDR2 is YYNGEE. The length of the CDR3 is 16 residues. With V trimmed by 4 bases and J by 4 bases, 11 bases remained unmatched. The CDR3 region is CASSSRPEGLYNEQFF. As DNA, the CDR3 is TGTGCCAGCAGCTCTCGGCCCGAGGGACTATACAATGAGCAGTTCTTC.

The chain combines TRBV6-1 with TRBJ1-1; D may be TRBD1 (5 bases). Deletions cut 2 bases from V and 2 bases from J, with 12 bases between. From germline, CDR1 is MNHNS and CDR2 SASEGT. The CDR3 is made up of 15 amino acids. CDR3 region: CASSEWTGGNTEAFF. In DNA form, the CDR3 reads TGTGCCAGCAGTGAATGGACGGGGGGAAACACTGAAGCTTTCTTT.

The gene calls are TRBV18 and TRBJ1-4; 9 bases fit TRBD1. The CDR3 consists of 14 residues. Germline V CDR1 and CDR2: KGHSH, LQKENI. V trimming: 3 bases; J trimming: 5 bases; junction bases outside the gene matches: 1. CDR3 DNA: TGTGCCAGCTCACCGGGACAGGGAAATGAAAAACTGTTTTTT. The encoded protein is CASSPGQGNEKLFF. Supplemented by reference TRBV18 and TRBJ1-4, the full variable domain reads NAGVMQNPRHLVRRRGQEARLRCSPMKGHSHVYWYRQLPEEGLKFMVYLQKENIIDESGMPKERFSAEFPKEGPSILRIQQVVRGDSAAYFCASSPGQGNEKLFFGSGTQLSVL.

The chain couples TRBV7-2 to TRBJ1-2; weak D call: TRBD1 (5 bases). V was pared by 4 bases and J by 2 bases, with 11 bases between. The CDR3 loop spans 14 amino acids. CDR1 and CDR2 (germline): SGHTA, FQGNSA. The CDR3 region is CASSSSTVNYGYTF. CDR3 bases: TGTGCCAGCAGCTCCTCGACAGTCAACTATGGCTACACCTTC. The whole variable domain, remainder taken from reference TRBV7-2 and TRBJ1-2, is GAGVSQSPSNKVTEKGKDVELRCDPISGHTALYWYRQSLGQGLEFLIYFQGNSAPDKSGLPSDRFSAERTGGSVSTLTIQRTQQEDSAVYLCASSSSTVNYGYTFGSGTRLTVV.

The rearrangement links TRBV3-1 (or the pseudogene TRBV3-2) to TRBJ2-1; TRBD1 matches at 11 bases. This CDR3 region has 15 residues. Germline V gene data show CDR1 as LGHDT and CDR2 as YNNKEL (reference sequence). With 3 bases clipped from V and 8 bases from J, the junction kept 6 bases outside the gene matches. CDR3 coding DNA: TGTGCCAGCAGCCATCTCGGACAGGGGGCACATGAGCAGTTCTTC. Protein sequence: CASSHLGQGAHEQFF.

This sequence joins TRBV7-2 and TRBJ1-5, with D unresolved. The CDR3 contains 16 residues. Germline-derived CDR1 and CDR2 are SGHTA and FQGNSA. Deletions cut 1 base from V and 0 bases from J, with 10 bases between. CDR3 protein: CASSLVAGFSNQPQHF. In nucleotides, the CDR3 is TGTGCCAGCAGCTTAGTGGCAGGTTTTAGCAATCAGCCCCAGCATTTT.

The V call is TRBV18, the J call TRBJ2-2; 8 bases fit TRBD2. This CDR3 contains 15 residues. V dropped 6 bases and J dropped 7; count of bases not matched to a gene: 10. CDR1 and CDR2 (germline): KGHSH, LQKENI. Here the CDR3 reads CASSPGLVYSGELFF. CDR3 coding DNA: TGTGCCAGCTCGCCGGGACTAGTATACAGCGGGGAGCTGTTTTTT.

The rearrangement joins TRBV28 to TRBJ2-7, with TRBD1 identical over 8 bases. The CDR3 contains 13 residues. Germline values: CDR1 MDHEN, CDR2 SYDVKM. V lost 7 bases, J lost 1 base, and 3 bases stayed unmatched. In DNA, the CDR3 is TGTGCCAGCACAGGGGGCGCTTCCTACGAGCAGTACTTC. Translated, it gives CASTGGASYEQYF.

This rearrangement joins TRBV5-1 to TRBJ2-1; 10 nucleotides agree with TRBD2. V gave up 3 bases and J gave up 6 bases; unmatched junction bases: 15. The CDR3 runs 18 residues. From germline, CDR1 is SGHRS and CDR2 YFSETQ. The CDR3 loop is CASSSRGSGRTASNEQFF. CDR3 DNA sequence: TGCGCCAGCAGCTCCCGTGGTAGCGGGAGGACCGCTAGCAATGAGCAGTTCTTC.